This passage covers 10 T cell receptor beta chains from one sample sequenced in a study of T cells in Graves' hyperthyroidism and ophthalmopathy. Researchers amplified the TCR beta CDR3 regions from RNA transcripts. First-round RT-PCR of the TCR CDR3 relied on the HTBI primer set. TCRdb itself ran the multiplex PCR reads through MiXCR, one entry per CDR3 protein. The sample records roughly 740,000 distinct CDR3 sequences, 15% to 20% being singletons. Sequenced sample: blood. Every receptor here comes from a man aged 18 to 30 with Graves' hyperthyroidism.

This clonotype was recorded at least ten times. The rearrangement joins TRBV20-1 to TRBJ2-3; no reliable D call. The CDR3 contains 9 residues. Germline-derived CDR1 and CDR2 are DFQATT and SNEGSKA (reference sequence). V dropped 6 bases and J dropped 7 bases, with 5 bases sitting between them. The CDR3: CSAANTQYF. CDR3 coding DNA: TGCAGTGCCGCAAATACGCAGTATTTT.

The table lists this clonotype with a few counts. V and J are TRBV19 and TRBJ2-7, with 8 positions matching TRBD1. The J segment lost 4 bases and the V segment lost 6 bases, leaving 8 bases of the junction unmatched. The CDR3 has 14 residues. Germline lookup yields CDR1 LNHDA and CDR2 SQIVND (reference sequence). CDR3 region: CASRPQGAEYEQYF. In DNA, the CDR3 is TGTGCCAGTAGACCTCAGGGGGCCGAGTACGAGCAGTACTTC.

This clonotype was recorded a few times. This sequence joins TRBV2 and TRBJ1-2; D gene uncertain. This CDR3 contains 13 residues. Germline lookup yields CDR1 SNHLY and CDR2 FYNNEI. Trimming shortened V by 8 bases and J by 0 bases, and 10 bases separated the two germline ends. The CDR3 DNA sequence: TGTGCCAGCTCGGACCGTCCTAACTATGGCTACACCTTC. Translation gives CASSDRPNYGYTF.

This clonotype was seen many times. The chain carries TRBV7-2 and TRBJ1-2; D is ambiguous. The CDR3 consists of 11 residues. The V gene's germline CDR1 is SGHTA and CDR2 FQGNSA. The germline V and J ends were trimmed by 1 base and 11 bases, with 8 bases remaining between them. The CDR3 DNA reads TGTGCCAGCAGCTTAGGGTCGATGTACACCTTC. Its translation: CASSLGSMYTF.

This rearrangement joins TRBV28 to TRBJ2-2; TRBD2 agrees at 12 bases. The V gene's germline CDR1 is MDHEN and CDR2 SYDVKM. The CDR3 sequence is 15 residues long. V lost 6 bases, J lost 5 bases, and 4 bases stayed unmatched. The CDR3 protein is CASRGGLAGTGELFF. CDR3 nucleotide sequence: TGTGCCAGCAGAGGGGGACTAGCGGGTACCGGGGAGCTGTTTTTT.

This clonotype was counted ten times or more. V is TRBV18 and J is TRBJ2-3; D uncertain. V was clipped by 3 bases and J by 6 bases, with 10 bases between them. The CDR3 has 13 residues. The germline V gene encodes CDR1 KGHSH and CDR2 LQKENI. This CDR3 reads CASSPDQRDTQYF. The CDR3 DNA sequence: TGTGCCAGCTCACCGGATCAGAGGGATACGCAGTATTTT.

This clonotype was observed a handful of times. V and J are TRBV19 and TRBJ2-7, with TRBD2 identical over 9 bases. CDR1 and CDR2 from the germline V gene are LNHDA and SQIVND (reference sequence). This CDR3 comprises 16 residues. V dropped 3 bases and J dropped 6; count of bases not matched to a gene: 12. The CDR3 DNA reads as TGTGCCAGTAGTATCGTGGCGGGAGGGCTGCTTCGCGAGCAGTACTTC. Residues: CASSIVAGGLLREQYF.

This clonotype was observed at least ten times. This chain links TRBV3-1 with TRBJ2-7, with D unclear. Trimming stripped 4 bases from V and 3 bases from J, with 7 bases between. Germline V gene lookup returns CDR1 LGHDT and CDR2 YNNKEL (reference sequence). The CDR3 covers 12 residues. The DNA of the CDR3 is TGTGCCAGCAGCCGACACCTCTACGAGCAGTACTTC. Protein product: CASSRHLYEQYF.

This clonotype was seen many times. This chain links TRBV7-9 with TRBJ2-1, with 7 nucleotides matching TRBD2. This CDR3 has 17 residues. Trimming at V came to 3 bases and at J to 0 bases, leaving 8 bases not matched to a gene. Germline V gives CDR1 SEHNR, CDR2 FQNEAQ (reference sequence). CDR3 nucleotide sequence: TGTGCCAGCAGCTTCATTTTGCGGGAGAGCTCCTACAATGAGCAGTTCTTC. Protein sequence: CASSFILRESSYNEQFF.

This clonotype was detected only a few times. The gene calls are TRBV11-2 and TRBJ2-2; TRBD1 matches 9 bases. CDR1 and CDR2 (germline): SGHAT, FQNNGV. The trim removed 4 bases at V and 7 bases at J, leaving 7 bases unmatched. This CDR3 is built from 15 residues. CDR3 protein: CASSSLQGAGGELFF. The CDR3 nucleotides read TGTGCCAGCAGCTCCTTACAGGGGGCGGGCGGGGAGCTGTTTTTT.